The 26 T cell receptor beta chains reported below all come from one sample, sequenced in a study of Graves' ophthalmopathy and Graves' hyperthyroidism. Amplified TCR beta CDR3 regions were obtained using RNA transcripts as template. In the first round, RT-PCR was carried out with HTBI primers, and a multiplex PCR formed the second round. TCRdb itself ran the multiplex PCR reads through MiXCR, one entry per CDR3 protein. The top ten clones hold about 6.6% of a sample with 620,000 or so distinct CDR3 sequences, about 20% of them seen once. Sequencing was carried out using peripheral blood. The receptors stem from a woman aged 18-29 years with stable Graves' hyperthyroidism. Some clones in this sample may be carry-over from other donors' samples.

Comment on this clonotype: A read error is possible here, since a much larger clone lies one base away. The V gene is TRBV30, the J gene TRBJ1-2; D gene ambiguous. The V gene's germline CDR1 is GTSNPN and CDR2 SVGIG (reference sequence). The length of the CDR3 is 11 residues. CDR3 DNA: TGTGCCTGGAGTCGCCCCGGTGGCTACAGCTTC. It codes for CAWSRPGGYSF.

There are many counts of this clonotype. The CDR3 coding sequence is TGTGCCATCAGTGATTTAGGGGGGAACACTGAAGCTTTCTTT. It codes for CAISDLGGNTEAFF. J is TRBJ1-1 and V is TRBV10-3, with D tentatively TRBD1 (6 bases). Looked up from germline, CDR1 is ENHRY and CDR2 is SYGVKD. This CDR3 comprises 14 residues. Trimming stripped 3 bases from V and 1 base from J, with 9 bases between.

V usage is TRBV2 and J usage is TRBJ1-5; D gene uncertain. The CDR3 has 13 amino acids. The germline V and J ends were trimmed by 7 bases and 5 bases, with 12 bases remaining between them. Germline V gene sequence: CDR1 SNHLY, CDR2 FYNNEI. This CDR3 is CASKIRADQPQHF. CDR3 sequence (DNA): TGTGCCAGCAAGATCCGGGCGGATCAGCCCCAGCATTTT.

Many counts were recorded for this clonotype. The chain employs TRBV7-2 and TRBJ1-2, with D uncertain. Trimming shortened V by 3 bases and J by 5 bases, and 10 bases separated the two germline ends. This CDR3 region has 13 residues. Germline V CDR1 and CDR2: SGHTA, FQGNSA. The CDR3 reads CASSFETAYGYTF. CDR3 bases: TGTGCCAGCAGCTTCGAGACGGCGTATGGCTACACCTTC. Drawing the rest from reference TRBV7-2 and TRBJ1-2, the complete variable domain is GAGVSQSPSNKVTEKGKDVELRCDPISGHTALYWYRQSLGQGLEFLIYFQGNSAPDKSGLPSDRFSAERTGGSVSTLTIQRTQQEDSAVYLCASSFETAYGYTFGSGTRLTVV.

J is TRBJ1-1 and V is TRBV6-5, with unresolved D. The CDR3 length is 17 residues. The germline CDR1 and CDR2 sequences are MNHEY and SVGAGI. Between the trimmed V and J ends, which lost 0 bases and 6 bases, there was a span of 20 bases. CDR3 in amino acids: CASSYSGPVLIGAEAFF. The CDR3 nucleotides are TGTGCCAGCAGTTACTCGGGCCCGGTTTTAATCGGCGCTGAAGCTTTCTTT.

The sample holds many counts of this clonotype. No conserved phenylalanine or tryptophan is present at the end of the CDR3, so a read error is the likely explanation. The rearrangement joins TRBV5-1 to TRBJ2-2, with D unresolved. The CDR3 has 15 amino acids. The V gene lost 0 bases and the J gene lost 0 bases, with 6 bases spanning the gap. Germline CDR1 is SGHRS and CDR2 is YFSETQ. The CDR3 sequence is CASSLESANTGELFL. The CDR3 DNA reads as TGCGCCAGCAGCTTGGAGTCGGCGAACACCGGGGAGCTGTTTCTT.

Many counts were recorded for this clonotype. The rearrangement uses TRBV5-1 and TRBJ1-1; D is unresolved. The germline CDR1 and CDR2 sequences are SGHRS and YFSETQ. This CDR3 is 14 amino acids long. Trimming took off 4 bases at V and 5 bases at J, with 15 bases between the two ends. The chain's CDR3 is CASSPAPSGTEAFF. CDR3 bases: TGCGCCAGCAGCCCGGCCCCTTCTGGAACTGAAGCTTTCTTT.

This clonotype has more than one count but fewer than ten. This chain connects TRBV12-3 or TRBV12-4 to TRBJ1-2, with TRBD1 identical over 7 bases. The trim removed 2 bases at V and 8 bases at J, leaving 2 bases unmatched. The CDR3 runs 12 residues. CDR3 in amino acids: CASSLHRGGYTF. CDR3 nucleotides: TGTGCCAGCAGTTTACACAGGGGCGGCTACACCTTC.

The chain employs TRBV11-1 and TRBJ2-7; 9 bases are shared with TRBD2. Germline CDR1 SGHAT, CDR2 FQDESV (reference sequence). The CDR3 is made up of 16 amino acids. J gave up 4 bases and V 5 bases, and 12 bases lay outside the gene matches. The CDR3 region has the DNA TGTGCCAGCAGCCCCCCCTTAGCGGGAGTGCGGTACGAGCAGTACTTC. Its translation is CASSPPLAGVRYEQYF.

This clonotype was counted at least ten times. This rearrangement joins TRBV12-3 or TRBV12-4 to TRBJ2-7; the D is unclear. V was cut by 2 bases and J by 9 bases, with 11 bases left in between. The CDR3 is 12 residues long. CDR3 amino acids: CASSLPPGVQYF. CDR3 nucleotide sequence: TGTGCCAGCAGTTTACCCCCTGGAGTGCAGTACTTC.

This clonotype was recorded at least ten times. The genes are TRBV6-2 or TRBV6-3 and TRBJ1-5; the D gene is possibly TRBD1 (5 bases). The V gene's germline CDR1 is MNHEY and CDR2 SVGEGT. CDR3 length: 16 residues. V lost 2 bases and J lost 6, with 17 bases in between. CDR3 in DNA: TGTGCCAGCAGTTACAACGCCGGGACGTCCAGTCAGCCCCAGCATTTT. Translating it yields CASSYNAGTSSQPQHF.

The chain recombines TRBV12-5 with TRBJ2-7; 8 bases agree with TRBD1. The CDR3 runs 14 residues. With V trimmed by 9 bases and J by 0 bases, 7 bases remained unmatched. CDR1 is LGHNT and CDR2 is FRNRAP in the germline V gene. The CDR3 bases are TGTGCTAGAACACCGGGACAGGTCTCCTACGAGCAGTACTTC. The encoded protein is CARTPGQVSYEQYF.

This clonotype was picked up many times. This sequence joins TRBV28 and TRBJ2-7, with D possibly TRBD1 on 5 matching bases. CDR1 is MDHEN, CDR2 SYDVKM, per germline. The CDR3 contains 15 residues. The V end lost 6 bases, the J end lost 0 bases, and 15 bases lay between the germline ends. DNA of the CDR3: TGTGCCAGCAGCCAGGGAACGGTGAGCTCCTACGAGCAGTACTTC. Protein product: CASSQGTVSSYEQYF.

Ten or more counts support this clonotype. The chain uses TRBV20-1 and TRBJ1-5; a possible D gene is TRBD1 (6 bases). The germline V gene has CDR1 DFQATT and CDR2 SNEGSKA (reference sequence). The CDR3 is 13 residues long. V dropped 1 base and J dropped 7 bases, with 11 bases sitting between them. CDR3 sequence: CSARAGARQPQHF. The DNA of the CDR3 is TGCAGTGCTAGAGCAGGGGCAAGGCAGCCCCAGCATTTT.

This clonotype was seen ten or more times. Possible read error: a much larger clone is one base away. The chain couples TRBV20-1 to TRBJ2-5; either TRBD1 or TRBD2 may fit D (5 bases each). Germline lookup yields CDR1 DFQATT and CDR2 SNEGSKA (reference sequence). The CDR3 has 15 amino acids. Trimming pared 0 bases from V and 4 bases from J, leaving 15 bases between. The CDR3 DNA reads as TGCAGTGCTAGAGATGGGGGTGTGGTGGGAGAGACCCAGTACTTC. Its protein is CSARDGGVVGETQYF.

The table lists this clonotype with many counts. The V gene is TRBV11-2, the J gene TRBJ1-3; D is unclear. CDR3 size: 17 residues. Germline V CDR1 and CDR2: SGHAT, FQNNGV. V lost 3 bases, J lost 0 bases, and 15 bases lay in between. The CDR3 is CASSFLMQSFSGNTIYF. CDR3 bases: TGTGCCAGCAGCTTCCTAATGCAGAGCTTCTCTGGAAACACCATATATTTT.

V gene TRBV19 combines with J gene TRBJ1-1; 9 bases map to TRBD1. The V and J ends lost 5 bases and 4 bases, in that order; junction bases with no gene match: 5. The CDR3 sequence is 14 residues long. Per the germline V gene, CDR1 is LNHDA and CDR2 is SQIVND (reference sequence). The CDR3 loop is CASSGTGWLTEAFF. CDR3 bases: TGTGCCAGTAGTGGGACAGGGTGGCTCACTGAAGCTTTCTTT.

The chain recombines TRBV5-1 with TRBJ1-2; a possible D gene is TRBD1 (6 bases). Deletions cut 4 bases from V and 0 bases from J, with 16 bases between. CDR3 length equals 16 residues. The germline V gene has CDR1 SGHRS and CDR2 YFSETQ. CDR3 loop: CASSLRQAPPNYGYTF. Written as DNA, the CDR3 is TGCGCCAGCAGCCTACGACAGGCTCCACCTAACTATGGCTACACCTTC.

The chain combines TRBV20-1 with TRBJ1-1; no definite D call. Germline V CDR1 and CDR2: DFQATT, SNEGSKA (reference sequence). This CDR3 has 14 amino acids. The V end was cut by 6 bases, the J end by 1 base, with 15 bases between. CDR3 bases: TGCAGTGCCGAGGTTGGTAGTAAGAACACTGAAGCTTTCTTT. Protein product: CSAEVGSKNTEAFF.

The V and J genes are TRBV12-3 or TRBV12-4 and TRBJ2-7; no firm D call. V gave up 3 bases and J gave up 4 bases, with 10 bases separating them. This CDR3 has 13 residues. The chain's CDR3 is CASSLTAVYEQYF. The CDR3 nucleotides read TGTGCCAGCAGTTTGACTGCGGTGTACGAGCAGTACTTC.

The rearrangement links TRBV15 to TRBJ2-2; 9 bases line up with TRBD1. Germline assignment: CDR1 LNHNV and CDR2 YYDKDF (reference sequence). V dropped 6 bases and J dropped 6; count of bases not matched to a gene: 8. CDR3 size: 15 residues. The CDR3 sequence: CATSSRDRVSGELFF. In DNA form, the CDR3 reads TGTGCCACCAGTTCCCGGGACAGGGTATCCGGGGAGCTGTTTTTT.

This clonotype was counted ten times or more. Because it lacks the conserved phenylalanine or tryptophan at the end, this CDR3 is likely a read error. This chain connects TRBV2 to TRBJ1-5; the D gene is possibly TRBD1 (5 bases). CDR1 is SNHLY and CDR2 is FYNNEI in the germline V gene. The CDR3 is made up of 15 amino acids. Trimming took 6 bases from V and 6 from J, leaving 18 bases between them. Written as DNA, the CDR3 is TGTGCCAGCAGCCTACAGGTAGGAGTCGGTCAGCCCCAGCATTCT. Protein product: CASSLQVGVGQPQHS.

This clonotype has ten or more counts. The rearrangement uses TRBV20-1 and TRBJ2-7; 10 nucleotides line up with TRBD2. After removal of 6 bases from V and 6 bases from J, the junction contained 11 bases not matched to a gene. This CDR3 contains 14 residues. The germline CDR1 and CDR2 sequences are DFQATT and SNEGSKA (reference sequence). As DNA, the CDR3 is TGCAGTGCCCATCAAGCGGGAGGGCTCTTCGAGCAGTACTTC. Residues: CSAHQAGGLFEQYF.

Of note for this clonotype: A read error is possible here, since a much larger clone lies one base away. This sequence joins TRBV29-1 and TRBJ1-1; the D is unclear. Germline-derived CDR1 and CDR2 are SQVTM and ANQGSEA. This CDR3 contains 10 residues. V lost 2 bases and J lost 2, with 0 bases in between. The CDR3 reads CSVENTEAFF. CDR3 DNA sequence: TGCAGCGTTGAAAACACTGAAGCTTTCTTT.

This clonotype has more than one count but fewer than ten. The chain recombines TRBV20-1 with TRBJ2-4; 15 bases match TRBD2. The CDR3 length is 19 residues. Germline CDR1 is DFQATT and CDR2 is SNEGSKA (reference sequence). V lost 0 bases, J lost 6 bases, and 12 bases stayed unmatched. CDR3 sequence: CSARDQGTSGGYKRNIQYF. The CDR3, as DNA: TGCAGTGCTAGAGATCAGGGGACTAGCGGGGGGTATAAAAGAAACATTCAGTACTTC.

At least ten counts were recorded for this clonotype. This chain connects TRBV27 to TRBJ1-1; no reliable D call. The CDR3 totals 13 residues. Germline V CDR1 and CDR2: MNHEY, SMNVEV (reference sequence). The V end was cut by 6 bases, the J end by 1 base, with 9 bases between. The CDR3 DNA is TGTGCCAGCAGCGGAGGGTCGAACACTGAAGCTTTCTTT. Amino acids: CASSGGSNTEAFF.